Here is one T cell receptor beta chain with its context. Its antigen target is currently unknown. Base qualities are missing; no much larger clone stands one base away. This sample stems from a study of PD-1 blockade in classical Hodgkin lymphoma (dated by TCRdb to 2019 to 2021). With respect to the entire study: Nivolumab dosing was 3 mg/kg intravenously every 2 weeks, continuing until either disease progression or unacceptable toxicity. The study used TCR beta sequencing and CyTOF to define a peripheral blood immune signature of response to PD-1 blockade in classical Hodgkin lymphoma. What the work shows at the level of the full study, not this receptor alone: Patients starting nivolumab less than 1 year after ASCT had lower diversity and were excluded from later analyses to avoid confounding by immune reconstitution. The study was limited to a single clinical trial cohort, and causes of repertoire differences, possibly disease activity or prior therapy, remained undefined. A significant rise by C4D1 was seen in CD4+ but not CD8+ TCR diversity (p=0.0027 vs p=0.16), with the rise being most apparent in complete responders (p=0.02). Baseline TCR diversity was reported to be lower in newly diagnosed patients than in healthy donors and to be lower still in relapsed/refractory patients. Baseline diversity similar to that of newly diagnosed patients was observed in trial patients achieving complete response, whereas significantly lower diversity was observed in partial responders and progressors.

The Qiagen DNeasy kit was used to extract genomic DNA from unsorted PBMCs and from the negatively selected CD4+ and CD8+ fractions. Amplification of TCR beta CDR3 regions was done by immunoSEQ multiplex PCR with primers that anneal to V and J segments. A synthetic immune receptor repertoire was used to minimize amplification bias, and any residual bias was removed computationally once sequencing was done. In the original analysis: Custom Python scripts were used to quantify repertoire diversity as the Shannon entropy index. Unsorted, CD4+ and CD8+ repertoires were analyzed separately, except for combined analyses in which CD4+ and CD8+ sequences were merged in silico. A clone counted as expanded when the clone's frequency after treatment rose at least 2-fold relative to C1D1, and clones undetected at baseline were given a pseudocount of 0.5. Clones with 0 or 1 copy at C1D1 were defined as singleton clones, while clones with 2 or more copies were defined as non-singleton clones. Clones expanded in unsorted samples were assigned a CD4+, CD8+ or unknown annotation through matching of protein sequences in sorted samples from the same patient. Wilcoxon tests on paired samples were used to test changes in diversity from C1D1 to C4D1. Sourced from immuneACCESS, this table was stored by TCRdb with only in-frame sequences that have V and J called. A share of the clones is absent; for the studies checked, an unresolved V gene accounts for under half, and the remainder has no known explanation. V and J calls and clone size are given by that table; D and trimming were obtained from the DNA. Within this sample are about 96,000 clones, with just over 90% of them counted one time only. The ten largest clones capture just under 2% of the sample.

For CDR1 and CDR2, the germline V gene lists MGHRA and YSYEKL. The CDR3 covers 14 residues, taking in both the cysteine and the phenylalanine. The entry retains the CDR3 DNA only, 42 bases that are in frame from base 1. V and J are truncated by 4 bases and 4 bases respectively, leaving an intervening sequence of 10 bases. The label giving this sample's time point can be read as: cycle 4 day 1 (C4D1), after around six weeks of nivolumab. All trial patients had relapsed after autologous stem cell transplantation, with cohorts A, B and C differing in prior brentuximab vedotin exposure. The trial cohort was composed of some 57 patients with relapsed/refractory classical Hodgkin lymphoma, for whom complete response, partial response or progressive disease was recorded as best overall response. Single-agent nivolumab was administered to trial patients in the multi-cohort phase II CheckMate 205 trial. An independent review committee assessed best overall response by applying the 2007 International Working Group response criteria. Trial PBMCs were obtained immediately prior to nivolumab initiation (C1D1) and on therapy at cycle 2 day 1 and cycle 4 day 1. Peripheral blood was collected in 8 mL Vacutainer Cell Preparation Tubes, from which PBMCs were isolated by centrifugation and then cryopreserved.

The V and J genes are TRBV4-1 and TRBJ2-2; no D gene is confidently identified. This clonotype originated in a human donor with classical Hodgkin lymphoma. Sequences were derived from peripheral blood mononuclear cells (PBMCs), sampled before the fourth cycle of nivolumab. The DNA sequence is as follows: TGCGCCAGCAGCCGCCCAAGGTCCACCGGGGAGCTGTTTTTT. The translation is CASSRPRSTGELFF.